A single sample gave rise to the 19 T cell receptor beta chains below, sequenced in a study of response to subunit inactivated influenza vaccine. TCRdb reanalysed the RT-PCR reads using MiXCR and keeps one entry per CDR3 protein. The sample holds 150,000 to 200,000 distinct CDR3 sequences, around 12% seen once. These data are also associated with another study on T cells expressing NK-cell markers. This second study says: TCR beta libraries carry UMIs added by 5'RACE template switching.

The starting material was CD8+ T cells sorted from PBMCs, obtained 11 to 12 days after vaccination. These receptors all come from a man over 45 who received an inactivated influenza vaccine.

J is TRBJ1-6 and V is TRBV14; the match to TRBD1 covers 11 bases. Germline V gene lookup returns CDR1 SGHDN and CDR2 FVKESK. The CDR3 is made up of 15 amino acids. The V segment lost 1 base and the J segment 8 bases; nucleotides outside the gene matches: 1. The CDR3 DNA reads TGTGCCAGCAGCCAAGGGGACAGGGGGTATTCACCCCTCCACTTT. Translating it yields CASSQGDRGYSPLHF.

This clonotype was seen only a few times. V gene TRBV3-1 combines with J gene TRBJ2-1, with D uncertain. The CDR3 runs 14 residues. Germline values: CDR1 LGHDT, CDR2 YNNKEL (reference sequence). V lost 0 bases and J lost 4, with 7 bases in between. CDR3 residues: CASSQDLGYNEQFF. CDR3 sequence (DNA): TGTGCCAGCAGCCAAGATCTAGGTTACAATGAGCAGTTCTTC.

This clonotype turned up a few times. J is TRBJ2-1 and V is TRBV30; 9 bases map to TRBD2. CDR3 length equals 15 residues. The V gene's germline CDR1 is GTSNPN and CDR2 SVGIG (reference sequence). V lost 2 bases and J lost 6; bases outside the gene matches: 8. The CDR3 sequence: CAWSTDSSGGNEQFF. CDR3 DNA: TGTGCCTGGAGTACGGACAGTAGCGGGGGCAATGAGCAGTTCTTC. Based on the CDR3 plus reference TRBV30 and TRBJ2-1, the full variable domain is SQTIHQWPATLVQPVGSPLSLECTVEGTSNPNLYWYRQAAGRGLQLLFYSVGIGQISSEVPQNLSASRPQDRQFILSSKKLLLSDSGFYLCAWSTDSSGGNEQFFGPGTRLTVL.

The chain combines TRBV5-1 with TRBJ2-3; 11 nucleotides line up with TRBD2. The CDR3 runs to 18 residues. The junction had 9 bases not matched to a gene; V was cut back by 0 bases and J by 3 bases. Germline CDR1 reads SGHRS; CDR2 reads YFSETQ. DNA for the CDR3: TGCGCCAGCAGCTTGGCCGAACTAGCGGGGGAAGGGACAGATACGCAGTATTTT. Translated, it gives CASSLAELAGEGTDTQYF.

This clonotype was seen repeatedly, ten times or more. The rearrangement links TRBV12-3 or TRBV12-4 to TRBJ2-7; D tentatively reads TRBD1 or TRBD2 (5 bases each). V lost 5 bases, J lost 7 bases, and 18 bases lay in between. The CDR3 totals 14 residues. The CDR3 is CASSPTGALGEQYF. The CDR3 nucleotides are TGTGCCAGCAGTCCAACCGGGGCATTGGGTGAGCAGTACTTC.

This clonotype turned up a few times. In nucleotides, the CDR3 is TGTGCCAGCAGTCACTCCGGGACAGGGGGGGTTGGCGAGCAGTACTTC. Translation: CASSHSGTGGVGEQYF. The chain carries TRBV27 and TRBJ2-7, with 11 bases matching TRBD1. Germline V gene data show CDR1 as MNHEY and CDR2 as SMNVEV (reference sequence). V dropped 5 bases and J dropped 6; count of bases not matched to a gene: 12. This CDR3 spans 16 amino acids.

This clonotype was seen only a few times. The chain combines TRBV20-1 with TRBJ2-7, with D maybe TRBD2 (5 bases). Germline V gene data show CDR1 as DFQATT and CDR2 as SNEGSKA (reference sequence). Trimming cost V 0 bases and J 0 bases, with 6 bases left between them. The CDR3 extends over 13 amino acids. The CDR3 sequence: CSARETSSYEQYF. Written as DNA, the CDR3 is TGCAGTGCTAGAGAAACTAGCTCCTACGAGCAGTACTTC.

The sample holds many counts of this clonotype. The chain couples TRBV5-6 to TRBJ2-2; 11 bases are a match to TRBD2. CDR1 SGHDT and CDR2 YYEEEE come from the germline V gene. V lost 3 bases, J lost 0 bases, and 4 bases stayed unmatched. This CDR3 is built from 17 residues. The CDR3, as DNA: TGTGCCAGCAGCTCATTGACTAGCGGGACGAACACCGGGGAGCTGTTTTTT. Its translation: CASSSLTSGTNTGELFF. The whole variable domain, filled in from reference TRBV5-6 and TRBJ2-2, reads DAGVTQSPTHLIKTRGQQVTLRCSPKSGHDTVSWYQQALGQGPQFIFQYYEEEERQRGNFPDRFSGHQFPNYSSELNVNALLLGDSALYLCASSSLTSGTNTGELFFGEGSRLTVL.

This clonotype showed up just a few times. This chain connects TRBV6-1 to TRBJ2-7, with 11 bases aligning to TRBD2. Germline V gene sequence: CDR1 MNHNS, CDR2 SASEGT. Trimming at V came to 6 bases and at J to 1 base, leaving 5 bases not matched to a gene. The CDR3 runs to 15 residues. In nucleotides, the CDR3 is TGTGCCAGCAGGAAACTAGCGGGAGAGTCCTACGAGCAGTACTTC. Translated: CASRKLAGESYEQYF.

J is TRBJ1-4 and V is TRBV12-3 or TRBV12-4, with 10 nucleotides matching TRBD1. This CDR3 contains 15 residues. J was trimmed by 6 bases and V by 3 bases; bases with no gene match: 4. CDR3 amino acids: CASSFTGTGDEKLFF. The DNA for the CDR3 is TGTGCCAGCAGTTTCACCGGGACAGGGGATGAAAAACTGTTTTTT.

The chain couples TRBV7-8 to TRBJ1-5; TRBD1 agrees at 11 bases. Germline CDR1 is SGHVS and CDR2 is FQNEAQ. V lost 1 base and J lost 4; bases outside the gene matches: 3. The CDR3 contains 16 residues. The CDR3 loop reads CASSLGTGGPNQPQHF. The DNA of the CDR3 is TGTGCCAGCAGCTTAGGGACAGGGGGCCCTAATCAGCCCCAGCATTTT. The full variable domain, rest sourced from reference TRBV7-8 and TRBJ1-5, is GAGVSQSPRYKVAKRGQDVALRCDPISGHVSLFWYQQALGQGPEFLTYFQNEAQLDKSGLPSDRFFAERPEGSVSTLKIQRTQQEDSAVYLCASSLGTGGPNQPQHFGDGTRLSIL.

This clonotype was recorded once. The genes are TRBV2 and TRBJ2-2; D ambiguous. Per germline, CDR1 SNHLY and CDR2 FYNNEI. Trimming removed 11 bases from V and 0 bases from J, with 13 bases in between. The length of the CDR3 is 14 residues. The CDR3 loop is CASATTANTGELFF. DNA for the CDR3: TGTGCCTCGGCAACTACCGCGAACACCGGGGAGCTGTTTTTT.

This clonotype has a single count. The chain carries TRBV6-5 and TRBJ2-1, with D possibly TRBD2 on 6 matching bases. V was trimmed by 2 bases and J by 8 bases, leaving 16 bases between them. Germline V gene lookup returns CDR1 MNHEY and CDR2 SVGAGI. The CDR3 extends over 15 amino acids. As DNA, the CDR3 is TGTGCCAGCAGTTACGGGACTGTCCCCGGGGATGAGCAGTTCTTC. It translates to CASSYGTVPGDEQFF.

The chain couples TRBV28 to TRBJ2-7, with TRBD2 identical over 10 bases. Germline-derived CDR1 and CDR2 are MDHEN and SYDVKM. This CDR3 has 14 residues. The junction had 5 bases not matched to a gene; V was cut back by 4 bases and J by 5 bases. The CDR3 sequence: CASSYGLAGDEQYF. The CDR3 DNA reads TGTGCCAGCAGTTACGGGCTAGCGGGAGACGAGCAGTACTTC. Based on the CDR3 plus reference TRBV28 and TRBJ2-7, the full variable domain is DVKVTQSSRYLVKRTGEKVFLECVQDMDHENMFWYRQDPGLGLRLIYFSYDVKMKEKGDIPEGYSVSREKKERFSLILESASTNQTSMYLCASSYGLAGDEQYFGPGTRLTVT.

This clonotype was picked up many times. The chain links TRBV7-9 to TRBJ2-1; a possible D gene is TRBD2 (5 bases). The CDR3 runs to 12 residues. V lost 3 bases and J lost 7, with 7 bases in between. Germline V gene data show CDR1 as SEHNR and CDR2 as FQNEAQ (reference sequence). As DNA, the CDR3 is TGTGCCAGCAGCTTGGTAGCGAATGAGCAGTTCTTC. Its translation is CASSLVANEQFF.

This clonotype was detected a few times. The chain employs TRBV7-9 and TRBJ2-4; 9 bases are a match to TRBD1. The V segment lost 6 bases and the J segment 1 base; nucleotides outside the gene matches: 10. This CDR3 spans 17 amino acids. Germline CDR1 and CDR2: SEHNR and FQNEAQ (reference sequence). The CDR3 here is CASSAWTGVGAKNIQYF. Written as DNA, the CDR3 is TGTGCCAGCAGTGCCTGGACAGGGGTCGGGGCCAAAAACATTCAGTACTTC.

By frequency in the sample, this clonotype is medium-sized. The gene calls are TRBV13 and TRBJ2-4, with TRBD1 matching 7 bases. V shed 5 bases, J shed 12 bases, and the junction held 7 bases outside the gene matches. The CDR3 runs 12 residues. Germline V gene lookup returns CDR1 PRHDT and CDR2 FYEKMQ (reference sequence). The CDR3: CASSEMGQSQYF. Here the CDR3 DNA reads TGTGCCAGCAGCGAGATGGGACAGTCTCAGTACTTC.

This clonotype was seen only a few times. This chain joins TRBV7-2 and TRBJ2-7; 12 bases are shared with TRBD2. This CDR3 contains 17 residues. Trimming cost V 4 bases and J 1 base; bases outside gene matches: 8. Per the germline V gene, CDR1 is SGHTA and CDR2 is FQGNSA. The CDR3 DNA reads TGTGCCAGCAGCTATCTAGCGGGAGGGCCCGGGTCCTACGAGCAGTACTTC. This sequence encodes CASSYLAGGPGSYEQYF. The full variable domain, rest sourced from reference TRBV7-2 and TRBJ2-7, is GAGVSQSPSNKVTEKGKDVELRCDPISGHTALYWYRQSLGQGLEFLIYFQGNSAPDKSGLPSDRFSAERTGGSVSTLTIQRTQQEDSAVYLCASSYLAGGPGSYEQYFGPGTRLTVT.

This clonotype was counted between two and nine times. The chain is built from TRBV2 and TRBJ2-7; D gene uncertain. From germline, CDR1 is SNHLY and CDR2 FYNNEI. V lost 3 bases and J 4 bases, leaving 4 bases between the germline ends. The CDR3 is made up of 11 amino acids. The CDR3 is CASSDMYEQYF. Here the CDR3 DNA reads TGTGCCAGCAGTGACATGTACGAGCAGTACTTC.